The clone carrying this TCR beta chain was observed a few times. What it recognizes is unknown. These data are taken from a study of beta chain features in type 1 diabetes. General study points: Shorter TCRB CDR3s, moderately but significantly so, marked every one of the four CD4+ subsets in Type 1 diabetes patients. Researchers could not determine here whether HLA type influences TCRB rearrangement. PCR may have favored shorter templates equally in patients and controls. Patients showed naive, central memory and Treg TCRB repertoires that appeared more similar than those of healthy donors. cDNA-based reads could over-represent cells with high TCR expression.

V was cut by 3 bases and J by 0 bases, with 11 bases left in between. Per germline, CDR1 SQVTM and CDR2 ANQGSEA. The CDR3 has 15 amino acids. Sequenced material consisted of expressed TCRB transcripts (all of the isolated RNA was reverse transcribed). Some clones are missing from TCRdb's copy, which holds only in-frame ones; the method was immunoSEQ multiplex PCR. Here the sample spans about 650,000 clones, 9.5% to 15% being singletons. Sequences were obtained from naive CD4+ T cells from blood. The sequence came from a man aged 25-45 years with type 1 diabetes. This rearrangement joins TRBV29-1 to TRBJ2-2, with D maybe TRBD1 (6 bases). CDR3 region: CSVDRPGANTGELFF. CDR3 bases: TGCAGCGTTGACCGTCCAGGGGCGAACACCGGGGAGCTGTTTTTT.